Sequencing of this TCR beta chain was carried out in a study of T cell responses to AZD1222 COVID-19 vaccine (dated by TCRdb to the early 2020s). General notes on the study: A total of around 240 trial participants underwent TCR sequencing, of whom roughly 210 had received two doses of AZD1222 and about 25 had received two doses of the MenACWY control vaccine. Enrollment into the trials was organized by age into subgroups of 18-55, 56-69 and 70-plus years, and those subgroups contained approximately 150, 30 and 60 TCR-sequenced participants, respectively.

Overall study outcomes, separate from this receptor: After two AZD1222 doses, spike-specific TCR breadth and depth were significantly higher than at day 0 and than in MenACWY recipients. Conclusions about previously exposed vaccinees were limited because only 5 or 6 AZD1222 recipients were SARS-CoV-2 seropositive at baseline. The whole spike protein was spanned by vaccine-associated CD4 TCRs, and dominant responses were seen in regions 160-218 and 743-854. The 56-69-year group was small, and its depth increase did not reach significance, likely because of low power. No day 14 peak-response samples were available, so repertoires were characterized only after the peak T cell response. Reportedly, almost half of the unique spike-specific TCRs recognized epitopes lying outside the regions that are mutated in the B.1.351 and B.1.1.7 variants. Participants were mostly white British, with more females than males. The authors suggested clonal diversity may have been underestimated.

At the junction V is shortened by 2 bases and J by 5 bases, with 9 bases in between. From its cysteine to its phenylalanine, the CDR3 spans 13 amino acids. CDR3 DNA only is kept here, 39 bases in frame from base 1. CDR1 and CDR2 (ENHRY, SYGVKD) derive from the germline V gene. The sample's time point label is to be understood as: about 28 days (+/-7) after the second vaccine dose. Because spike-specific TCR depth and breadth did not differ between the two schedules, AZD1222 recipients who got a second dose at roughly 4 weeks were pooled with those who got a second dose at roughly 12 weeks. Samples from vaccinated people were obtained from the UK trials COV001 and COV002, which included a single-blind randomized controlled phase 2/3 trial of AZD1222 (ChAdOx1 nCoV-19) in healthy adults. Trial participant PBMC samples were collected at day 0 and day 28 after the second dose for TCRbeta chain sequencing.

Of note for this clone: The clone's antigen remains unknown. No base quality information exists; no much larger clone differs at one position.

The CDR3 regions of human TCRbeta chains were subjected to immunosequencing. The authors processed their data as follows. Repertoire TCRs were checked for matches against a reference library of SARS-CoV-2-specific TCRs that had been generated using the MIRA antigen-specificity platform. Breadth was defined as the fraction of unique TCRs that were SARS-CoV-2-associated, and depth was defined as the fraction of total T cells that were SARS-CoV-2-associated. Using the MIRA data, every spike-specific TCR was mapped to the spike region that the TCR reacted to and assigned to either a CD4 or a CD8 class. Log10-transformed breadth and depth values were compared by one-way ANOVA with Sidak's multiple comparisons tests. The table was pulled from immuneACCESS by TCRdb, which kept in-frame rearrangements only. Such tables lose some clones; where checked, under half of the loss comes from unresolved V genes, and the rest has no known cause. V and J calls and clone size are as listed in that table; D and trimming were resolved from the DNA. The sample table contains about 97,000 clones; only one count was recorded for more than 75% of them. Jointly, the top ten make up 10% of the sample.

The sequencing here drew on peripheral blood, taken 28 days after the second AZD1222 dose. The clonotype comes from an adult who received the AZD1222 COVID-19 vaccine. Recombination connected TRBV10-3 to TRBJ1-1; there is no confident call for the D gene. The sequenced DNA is TGTGCCATCAGTGAGATCGGGGATACTGAAGCTTTCTTT. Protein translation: CAISEIGDTEAFF.